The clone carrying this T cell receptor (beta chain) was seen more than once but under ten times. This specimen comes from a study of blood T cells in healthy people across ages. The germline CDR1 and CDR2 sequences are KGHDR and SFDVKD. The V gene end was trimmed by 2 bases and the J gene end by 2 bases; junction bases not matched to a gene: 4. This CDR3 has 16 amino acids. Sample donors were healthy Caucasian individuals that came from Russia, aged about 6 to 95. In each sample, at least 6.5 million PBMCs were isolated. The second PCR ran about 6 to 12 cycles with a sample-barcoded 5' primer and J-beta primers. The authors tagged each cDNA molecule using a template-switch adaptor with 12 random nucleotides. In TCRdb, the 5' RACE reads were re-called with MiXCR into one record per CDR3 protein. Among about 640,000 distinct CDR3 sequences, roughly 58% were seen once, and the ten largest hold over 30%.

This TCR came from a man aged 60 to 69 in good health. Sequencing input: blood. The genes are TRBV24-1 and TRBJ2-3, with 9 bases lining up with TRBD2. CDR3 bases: TGTGCCACCAGTGATTCGACTAGCGGAATCACAGATACGCAGTATTTT. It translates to CATSDSTSGITDTQYF.